This T cell receptor beta chain was identified during a study of graft-versus-host responses after intestinal transplantation. About the research overall: The study gave all recipients anti-thymocyte globulin induction, then tacrolimus and steroids for 2 to 3 years.

Data came from immunoSEQ multiplex PCR; TCRdb stores just in-frame clones and leaves some out. This table has about 100,000 clones, 85% to 95% appearing once. This CDR3 region has 16 residues. Germline CDR1 SGHNT, CDR2 YYREEE (reference sequence). The V gene end was trimmed by 4 bases and the J gene end by 8 bases; junction bases not matched to a gene: 14. Details on this clone: Its specificity is unknown.

The sample here was unstimulated CD8+ T cells sorted from spleen or lymph node cells, taken before intestinal transplant. The chain carries TRBV5-4 and TRBJ2-1, with TRBD2 identical over 8 bases. The source of this sequence is a human donor who received an intestinal transplant. CDR3: CASSAPGTRKFDEQFF. CDR3 nucleotide sequence: TGTGCCAGCAGCGCCCCCGGGACTAGGAAGTTCGATGAGCAGTTCTTC.